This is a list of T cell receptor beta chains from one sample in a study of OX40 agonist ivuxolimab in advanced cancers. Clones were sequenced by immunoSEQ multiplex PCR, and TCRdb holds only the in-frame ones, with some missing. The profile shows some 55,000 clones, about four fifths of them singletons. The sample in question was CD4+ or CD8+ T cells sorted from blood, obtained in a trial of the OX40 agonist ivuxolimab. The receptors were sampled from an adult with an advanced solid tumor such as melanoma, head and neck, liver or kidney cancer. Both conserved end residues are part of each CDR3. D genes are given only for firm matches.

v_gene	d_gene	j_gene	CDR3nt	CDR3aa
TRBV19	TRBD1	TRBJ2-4	TGTGCCAGTAGTATGGTCGGGGGACAGGGTCTAGCCAAAAACATTCAGTACTTC	CASSMVGGQGLAKNIQYF